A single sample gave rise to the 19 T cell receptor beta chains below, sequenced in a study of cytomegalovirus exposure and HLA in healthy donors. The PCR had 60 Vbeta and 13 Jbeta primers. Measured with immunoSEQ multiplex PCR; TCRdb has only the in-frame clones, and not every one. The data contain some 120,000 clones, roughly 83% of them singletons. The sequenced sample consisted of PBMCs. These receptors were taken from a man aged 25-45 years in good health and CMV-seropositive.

The CDR3 is CASSPDSIRNQPQHF. For the CDR3, the DNA is TGTGCCAGCAGTCCGGACAGTATTCGAAATCAGCCCCAGCATTTT. The genes are TRBV6-5 and TRBJ1-5; the D gene is possibly TRBD1 (6 bases). The ends were cut back, 5 bases at V and 4 bases at J, with 15 bases in the middle. This CDR3 has 15 residues. Germline V lookup: CDR1 MNHEY, CDR2 SVGAGI.

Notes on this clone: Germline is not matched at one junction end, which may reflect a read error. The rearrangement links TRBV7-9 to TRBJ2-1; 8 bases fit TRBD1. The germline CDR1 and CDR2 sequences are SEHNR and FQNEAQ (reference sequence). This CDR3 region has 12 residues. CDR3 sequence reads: CSSSSQGVRQFF. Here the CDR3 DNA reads TGTTCCAGCAGCTCACAGGGGGTAAGGCAGTTCTTC.

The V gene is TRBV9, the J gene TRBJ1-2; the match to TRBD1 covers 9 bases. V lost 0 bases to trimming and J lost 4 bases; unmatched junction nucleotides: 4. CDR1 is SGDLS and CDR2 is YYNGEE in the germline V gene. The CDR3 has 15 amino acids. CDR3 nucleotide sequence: TGTGCCAGCAGCGTAGGGGGACAGGGTGGCTATGGCTACACCTTC. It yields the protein CASSVGGQGGYGYTF.

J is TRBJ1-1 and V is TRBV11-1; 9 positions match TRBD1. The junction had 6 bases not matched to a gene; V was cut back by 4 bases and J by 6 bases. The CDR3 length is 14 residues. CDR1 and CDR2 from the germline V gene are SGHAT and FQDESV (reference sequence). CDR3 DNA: TGTGCCAGCAGCTGGTCAACAGGGGGCTCTGAAGCTTTCTTT. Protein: CASSWSTGGSEAFF.

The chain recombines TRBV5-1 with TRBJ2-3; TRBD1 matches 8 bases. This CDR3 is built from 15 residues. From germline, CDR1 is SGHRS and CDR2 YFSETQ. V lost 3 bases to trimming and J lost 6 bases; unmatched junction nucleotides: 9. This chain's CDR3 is CASSSRTGLKDTQYF. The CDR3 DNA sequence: TGCGCCAGCAGCTCAAGGACAGGGTTGAAGGATACGCAGTATTTT.

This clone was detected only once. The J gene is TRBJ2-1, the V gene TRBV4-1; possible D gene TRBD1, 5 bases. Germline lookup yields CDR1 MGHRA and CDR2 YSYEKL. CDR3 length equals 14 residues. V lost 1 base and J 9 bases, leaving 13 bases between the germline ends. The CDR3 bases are TGCGCCAGCAGCCAAGGATGGGGCTACGGTGAGCAGTTCTTC. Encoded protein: CASSQGWGYGEQFF.

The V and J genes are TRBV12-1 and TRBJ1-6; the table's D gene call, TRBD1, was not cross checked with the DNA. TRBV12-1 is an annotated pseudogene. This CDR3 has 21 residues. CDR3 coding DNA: TGTGCCAGCAGCACACCGAGGGACAGGGAGGGGGATAGCTCCTATAATTCACCCCTCCACTTT. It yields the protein CASSTPRDREGDSSYNSPLHF.

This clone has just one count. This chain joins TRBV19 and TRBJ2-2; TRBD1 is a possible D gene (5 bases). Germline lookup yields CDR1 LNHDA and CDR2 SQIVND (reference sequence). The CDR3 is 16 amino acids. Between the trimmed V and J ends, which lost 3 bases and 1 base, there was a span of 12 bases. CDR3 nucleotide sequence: TGTGCCAGTAGTATTGGGGCGACAGTGAACACCGGGGAGCTGTTTTTT. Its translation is CASSIGATVNTGELFF.

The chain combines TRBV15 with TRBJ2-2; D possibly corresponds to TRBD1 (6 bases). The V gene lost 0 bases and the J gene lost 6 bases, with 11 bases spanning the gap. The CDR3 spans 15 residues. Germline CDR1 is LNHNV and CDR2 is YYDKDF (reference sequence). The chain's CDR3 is CATSREQGDSGELFF. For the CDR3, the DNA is TGTGCCACCAGCAGAGAACAGGGCGACTCCGGGGAGCTGTTTTTT.

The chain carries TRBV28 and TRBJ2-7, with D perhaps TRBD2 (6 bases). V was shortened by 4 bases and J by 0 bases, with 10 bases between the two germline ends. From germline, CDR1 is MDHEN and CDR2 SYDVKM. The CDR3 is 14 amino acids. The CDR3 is CASSSPGVSYEQYF. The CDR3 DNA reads TGTGCCAGCAGTTCTCCGGGGGTCTCCTACGAGCAGTACTTC.

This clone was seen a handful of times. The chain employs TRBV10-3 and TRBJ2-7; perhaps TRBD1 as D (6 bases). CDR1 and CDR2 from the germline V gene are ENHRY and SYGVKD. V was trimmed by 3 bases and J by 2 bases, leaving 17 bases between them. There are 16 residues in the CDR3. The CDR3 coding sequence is TGTGCCATCAGTGAACCCGGGACACCTAACCCCTACGAGCAGTACTTC. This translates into CAISEPGTPNPYEQYF.

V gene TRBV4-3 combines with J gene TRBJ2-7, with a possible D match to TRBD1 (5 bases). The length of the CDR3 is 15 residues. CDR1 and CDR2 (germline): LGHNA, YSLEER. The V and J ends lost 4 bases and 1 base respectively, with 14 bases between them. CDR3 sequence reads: CASSRSKGASYEQYF. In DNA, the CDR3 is TGCGCCAGCAGCCGCAGTAAAGGGGCGTCCTACGAGCAGTACTTC.

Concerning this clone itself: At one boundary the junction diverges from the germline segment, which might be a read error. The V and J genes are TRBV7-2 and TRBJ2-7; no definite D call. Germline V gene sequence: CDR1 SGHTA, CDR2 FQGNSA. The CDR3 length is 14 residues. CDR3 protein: CASSLTLANYERYF. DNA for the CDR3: TGTGCCAGCAGCTTAACACTGGCCAACTACGAGCGGTACTTC.

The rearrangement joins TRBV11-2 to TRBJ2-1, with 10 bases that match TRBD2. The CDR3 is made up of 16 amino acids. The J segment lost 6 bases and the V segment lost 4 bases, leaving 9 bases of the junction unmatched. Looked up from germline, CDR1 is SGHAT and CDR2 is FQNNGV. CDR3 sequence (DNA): TGTGCCAGCAGCTCCAGGACTAGCGGCTGGGGCAATGAGCAGTTCTTC. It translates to CASSSRTSGWGNEQFF.

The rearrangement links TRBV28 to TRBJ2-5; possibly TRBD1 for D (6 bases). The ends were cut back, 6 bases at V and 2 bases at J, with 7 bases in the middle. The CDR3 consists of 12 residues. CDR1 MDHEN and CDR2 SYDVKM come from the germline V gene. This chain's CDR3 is CASSGQQETQYF. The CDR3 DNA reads TGTGCCAGCAGCGGACAGCAAGAGACCCAGTACTTC.

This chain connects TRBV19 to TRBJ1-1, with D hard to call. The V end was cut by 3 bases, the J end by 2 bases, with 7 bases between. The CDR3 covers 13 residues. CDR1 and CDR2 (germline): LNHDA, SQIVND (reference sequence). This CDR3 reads CASSISVNTEAFF. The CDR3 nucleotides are TGTGCCAGTAGTATTTCGGTAAACACTGAAGCTTTCTTT.

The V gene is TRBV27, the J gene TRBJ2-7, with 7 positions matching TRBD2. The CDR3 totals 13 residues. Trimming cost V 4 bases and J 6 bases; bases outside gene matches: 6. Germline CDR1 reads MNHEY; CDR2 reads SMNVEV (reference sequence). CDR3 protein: CASSWGGFSEQYF. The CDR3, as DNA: TGTGCCAGCAGTTGGGGAGGGTTTAGCGAGCAGTACTTC.

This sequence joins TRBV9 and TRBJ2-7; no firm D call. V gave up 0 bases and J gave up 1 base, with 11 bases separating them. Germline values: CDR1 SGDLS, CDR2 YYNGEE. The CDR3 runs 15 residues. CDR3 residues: CASSVDQRDSYEQYF. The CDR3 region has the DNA TGTGCCAGCAGCGTAGACCAGCGAGATTCCTACGAGCAGTACTTC.

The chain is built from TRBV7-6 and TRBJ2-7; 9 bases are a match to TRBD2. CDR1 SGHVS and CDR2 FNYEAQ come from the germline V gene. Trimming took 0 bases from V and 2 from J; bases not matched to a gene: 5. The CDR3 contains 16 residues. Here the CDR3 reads CASSLAQAGGTYEQYF. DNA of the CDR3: TGTGCCAGCAGCTTAGCCCAAGCGGGAGGCACCTACGAGCAGTACTTC.